This TCR beta chain is drawn from a study of blood T cell repertoires in COVID-19. The wider study: Researchers got acute and convalescent COVID-19 samples from the United States, Italy and Spain. Sample material is recorded as cDNA or gDNA derived from T cells, B-cell-depleted T cells, or PBMCs.

Per the original data handling: Reference gene primers were amplified, and this amplification served to estimate nucleated cell counts. The method was immunoSEQ multiplex PCR; TCRdb's version includes in-frame clones alone and lacks a portion of them. Clonal size and the V and J genes are those of that table, whereas D and trimming came from the DNA. The sample includes roughly 100,000 clones, 75% to 90% seen only once; the top ten take approximately 18%. Germline V gene sequence: CDR1 LNHNV, CDR2 YYDKDF (reference sequence). CDR3 length: 16 amino acids. Trimming removed 0 bases from V and 4 bases from J; junction bases left unmatched: 6.

Sequencing used peripheral blood. This clonotype originated in an elderly woman with acute or convalescent COVID-19. The V gene is TRBV15, the J gene TRBJ1-2, with 9 nucleotides matching TRBD1. The CDR3 DNA reads TGTGCCACCAGCAGAGACTGGGACAGGGTTACCTATGGCTACACCTTC. Its protein is CATSRDWDRVTYGYTF.